This is a list of T cell receptor beta chains from one sample in a study of blood T cell repertoires in COVID-19. This table comes from immunoSEQ multiplex PCR, and its TCRdb copy is limited to in-frame clones, with some not included. The sample lists some 130,000 clones, around 73% occurring once. The source material was peripheral blood. The source of these receptors is a man aged 55 to 70 who had recovered from COVID-19. Each CDR3 is given with its conserved first and last residue. D genes are given only for firm matches. Some rows mark clone size as missing; the rest say once, few, many or name a class of expanded clone.

v_gene	j_gene	d_gene	abundance	CDR3nt	CDR3aa
TRBV5-1	TRBJ1-6	NA	NA	TGCGCCAGCAGCTTGACGGGACTGACCAATTCACCCCTCCACTTT	CASSLTGLTNSPLHF
TRBV5-5	TRBJ2-7	TRBD1	once	TGTGCCAGCAGCTTGGGGGGACAGCGGACAAATTCCTACGAGCAGTACTTC	CASSLGGQRTNSYEQYF
TRBV28	TRBJ1-6	NA	NA	TGTGCCAGCAGTTTTTTGGCGGGGGGTAATTCACCCCTCCACTTT	CASSFLAGGNSPLHF
TRBV5-4	TRBJ2-3	TRBD2	NA	TGTGCCAGCAGTATAGCGGGGGGCCCGGAGTCGGCGCAGTATTTT	CASSIAGGPESAQYF
TRBV6-6	TRBJ2-7	TRBD1	NA	TGTGCCAGCAGTACCCCAGACAGGGGGGGGGAGCAGTACTTC	CASSTPDRGGEQYF
TRBV30	TRBJ1-2	NA	NA	TGTGCCTGGAGTGTACGCGTCCGGGGAGCTAACTATGGCTACACCTTC	CAWSVRVRGANYGYTF
TRBV4-3	TRBJ1-5	NA	NA	TGCGCCAGCAGCCAACAACCAGGTAGCAATCAGCCCCAGCATTTT	CASSQQPGSNQPQHF
TRBV7-2	TRBJ2-5	TRBD2	NA	TGTGCCAGCAGCTTAGAGTCGGGGGGGACGGAGACCCAGTACTTC	CASSLESGGTETQYF
TRBV18	TRBJ2-2	NA	NA	TGTGCCAGCTGTTCCAGGAACACCGGGGAGCTGTTTTTT	CASCSRNTGELFF
TRBV5-5	TRBJ1-3	NA	NA	TGTGCCAGCAGCTTGGTAGTATCTGGAAACACCATATATTTT	CASSLVVSGNTIYF
TRBV19	TRBJ2-2	TRBD2	NA	TGTGCCAGTAGTATCTCTAGCGGGACGAACACCGGGGAGCTGTTTTTT	CASSISSGTNTGELFF
TRBV28	TRBJ2-1	TRBD1	NA	TGTGCCAGCAGGTTGACAGGGGGCGCCGGAGGGAATGAGCAGTTCTTC	CASRLTGGAGGNEQFF
TRBV6-6	TRBJ1-2	NA	once	TGTGCCAGCAGCCTCGGAGAGCTCTATGGCTACACCTTC	CASSLGELYGYTF
TRBV9	TRBJ1-1	NA	NA	TGTGCCAGCAGCGTATCAGGGGTCTCTGAAGCTTTCTTT	CASSVSGVSEAFF
TRBV7-2	TRBJ1-6	NA	NA	TGTGCCAGCAGTCCTTATAATTCACCCCTCCACTTT	CASSPYNSPLHF
TRBV5-1	TRBJ2-3	TRBD1	NA	TGCGCCAGCAGCATCCTCGGACAGACAGGGGGCCGGGAGGTGGATACGCAGTATTTT	CASSILGQTGGREVDTQYF
TRBV28	TRBJ1-1	NA	NA	TGTGCCAGCACCTCCCGGGGGGCGGGTGAAGCTTTCTTT	CASTSRGAGEAFF
TRBV19	TRBJ1-4	NA	once	TGTGCCACCTCACGGACGGGGATTAATGAAAAACTGTTTTTT	CATSRTGINEKLFF
TRBV6-5	TRBJ2-7	NA	few	TGTGCCAGCAGTTACAGAGAAGCCTACGAGCAGTACTTC	CASSYREAYEQYF
TRBV29-1	TRBJ2-3	NA	once	TGCAGCGTTGGGAGGCGGGGCAGCACAGATACGCAGTATTTT	CSVGRRGSTDTQYF
TRBV3-1/TRBV3-2	TRBJ2-3	TRBD2	once	TGTGCCAGCAGCGAGACCGGGGGGATTAGCACAGATACGCAGTATTTT	CASSETGGISTDTQYF
TRBV5-4	TRBJ1-5	NA	NA	TGTGCCAGCAGCTTGGCCCCTGGAGGGAATCAGCCCCAGCATTTT	CASSLAPGGNQPQHF
TRBV24-1	TRBJ2-5	TRBD2	NA	TGTGCCACCAGTGATTTTCTAGCGGGGCAAGAGACCCAGTACTTC	CATSDFLAGQETQYF
TRBV11-2	TRBJ2-5	NA	once	TGTGCCAGCAGCTCGATCAGGACACTAGAGACCCAGTACTTC	CASSSIRTLETQYF
TRBV7-2	TRBJ2-2	NA	NA	TGTGCCAGCAGCTTAGGGCTAGCGCCCCTCGGGGAGCTGTTTTTT	CASSLGLAPLGELFF
TRBV7-9	TRBJ1-5	TRBD1	NA	TGTGCCAGCAGCCCGATCGGACAGGGCAATCAGCCCCAGCATTTT	CASSPIGQGNQPQHF
TRBV18	TRBJ2-5	NA	once	TGTGCCAGCTCACCAAGGGAGGCAGCAGGGTACCAAGAGACCCAGTACTTC	CASSPREAAGYQETQYF
TRBV11-2	TRBJ1-2	NA	NA	TGTGCCAGCAGCTTAGGCTCCACCAGTTACGTCTATGGCTACACCTTC	CASSLGSTSYVYGYTF
TRBV4-1	TRBJ1-1	NA	NA	TGCGCCAGCAGCCAAGAGCTCGGGGGGAACACTGAAGCTTTCTTT	CASSQELGGNTEAFF
TRBV15	TRBJ1-5	TRBD1	NA	TGTGCCACCAGCAGAGACACAGGGGGTAGCAATCAGCCCCAGCATTTT	CATSRDTGGSNQPQHF
TRBV7-2	TRBJ2-7	TRBD1	once	TGTGCCAGCAGCTTAGCGGGGACAGGGGGCTACGAGCAGTACTTC	CASSLAGTGGYEQYF
TRBV9	TRBJ2-7	NA	NA	TGTGCCAGCAGCGTAGGGGAGGGGGGTTCCTACGAGCAGTACTTC	CASSVGEGGSYEQYF
TRBV7-2	TRBJ2-3	TRBD1	once	TGTGCCAGCAGCTCACTAGGGGGGACAGGGGGAACAGATACGCAGTATTTT	CASSSLGGTGGTDTQYF
TRBV6-5	TRBJ1-5	TRBD1	NA	TGTGCCAGCAGTTCACAGGGGGCGGGCAATCAGCCCCAGCATTTT	CASSSQGAGNQPQHF
TRBV5-1	TRBJ1-4	TRBD1	NA	TGCGCCAGCAGCTCCCAGGGGGCAAGGGATGAAAAACTGTTTTTT	CASSSQGARDEKLFF
TRBV19	TRBJ1-6	NA	once	TGTGCCAGTACCCAGGGGTGGGGAAATTCACCCCTCCACTTT	CASTQGWGNSPLHF
TRBV5-8	TRBJ2-1	NA	large	TGTGCCAGCAGACCTCTAGCAATGGGCTACAATGAGCAGTTCTTC	CASRPLAMGYNEQFF
TRBV29-1	TRBJ1-1	TRBD1	NA	TGCAGCTCGGGACAGGTCAAGAACACTGAAGCTTTCTTT	CSSGQVKNTEAFF
TRBV4-3	TRBJ1-2	TRBD1	NA	TGCGCCAGCAGCCTCAGGGGGGACTATGGCTACACCTTC	CASSLRGDYGYTF
TRBV3-1/TRBV3-2	TRBJ1-5	NA	NA	TGTGCCAGCAGCCAAGACAGTCGCCAGCCCCAGCATTTT	CASSQDSRQPQHF